This section outlines one T cell receptor beta chain sequence together with its context. This record belongs to a study of technical replicates of blood from a few donors. Generated by immunoSEQ multiplex PCR, the TCRdb table keeps only in-frame clones and is missing some. The data hold roughly 68,000 clones, with around 86% observed a single time. This CDR3 has 15 amino acids. Looked up from germline, CDR1 is LGHNA and CDR2 is YNFKEQ. With 5 bases clipped from V and 3 bases from J, the junction kept 5 bases outside the gene matches. The sample consisted of PBMCs. This chain joins TRBV4-2 and TRBJ2-7; 12 bases fit TRBD2. This receptor was identified in a human donor in good health. Some clones in this sample may be carry-over from other donors' samples. The DNA of the CDR3 is TGTGCCAGCAGCAAACGACTAGCGGGAGACTACGAGCAGTACTTC. It encodes CASSKRLAGDYEQYF.